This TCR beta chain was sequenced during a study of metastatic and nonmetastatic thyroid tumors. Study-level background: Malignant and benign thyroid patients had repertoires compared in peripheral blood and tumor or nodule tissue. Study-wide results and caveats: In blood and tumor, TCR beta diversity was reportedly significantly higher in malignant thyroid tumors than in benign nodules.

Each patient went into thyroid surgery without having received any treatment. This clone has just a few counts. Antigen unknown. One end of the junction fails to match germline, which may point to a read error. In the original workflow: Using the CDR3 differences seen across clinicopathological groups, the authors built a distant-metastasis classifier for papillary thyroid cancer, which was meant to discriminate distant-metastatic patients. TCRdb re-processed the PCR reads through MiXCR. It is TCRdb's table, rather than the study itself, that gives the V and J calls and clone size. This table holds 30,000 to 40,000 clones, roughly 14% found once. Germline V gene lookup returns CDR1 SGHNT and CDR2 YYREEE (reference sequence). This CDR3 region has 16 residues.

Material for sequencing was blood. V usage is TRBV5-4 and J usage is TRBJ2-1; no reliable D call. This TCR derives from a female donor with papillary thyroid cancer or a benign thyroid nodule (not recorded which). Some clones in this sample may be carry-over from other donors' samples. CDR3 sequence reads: CASSLGGSSSYNEQFF. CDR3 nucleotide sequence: TGTGCCAGCAGTTTGGGTGGCTCATCCTCCTACAATGAGCAGTTCTTC.